The next 2 T cell receptor beta chains were all read from a single sample in a study of Graves' ophthalmopathy and Graves' hyperthyroidism. As the template, RNA transcripts were used to amplify TCR beta CDR3 regions. RT-PCR with HTBI primers came first, then second-round multiplex PCR. TCRdb passed the multiplex PCR reads through MiXCR, listing each CDR3 protein once. This sample has over a million distinct CDR3 sequences, with about 40% found just once. Sequenced input: peripheral blood or thyroid tissue (not recorded which). Every receptor here comes from an adult man with Graves' hyperthyroidism.

As regards this clonotype: A much larger clonotype is one base distant, so this may be a read error. J is TRBJ1-1 and V is TRBV25-1; D unresolved. This CDR3 region has 14 residues. Deletions cut 4 bases from V and 10 bases from J, with 19 bases between. Looked up from germline, CDR1 is MGHDK and CDR2 is SYGVNS. The CDR3 reads CASSGSAHRLRAFF. CDR3 nucleotides: TGTGCCAGCAGTGGAAGCGCTCACCGGTTGAGAGCTTTCTTT.

As regards this clonotype: Compared with germline, one end of the junction differs, possibly owing to a read error. This sequence joins TRBV20-1 and TRBJ1-5; no clear D gene. The CDR3 contains 15 residues. Germline loops: CDR1 DFQATT, CDR2 SNEGSKA (reference sequence). CDR3 in DNA: TGCAGTGCTGGAGATCGAGGATATAGCAATCAGCCCCAGCATTTT. Translated: CSAGDRGYSNQPQHF.